This T cell receptor (beta chain) was identified during a study of T-cell reconstitution after alpha-beta-depleted transplantation in children. V was pared by 1 base and J by 2 bases, with 11 bases between. The germline gives CDR1 MGHRA, CDR2 YSYEKL. CDR3 length: 15 residues. This clonotype was counted between two and nine times. Its target is unknown. Preparation of the TCRbeta library used unique molecular identifiers. One entry per CDR3 protein results from TCRdb running MiXCR on the PCR reads. Altogether about 980,000 distinct CDR3 sequences are present, roughly 29% being singletons, with the ten largest covering roughly 30%. Study conclusions and caveats: T-cell counts and diversity were attributed mostly to newly produced T cells one year after transplant.

The origin of this receptor is a boy in the first two years of life who had a stem cell transplant for SCID, so the T cells may come from the graft donor. The V gene is TRBV4-1, the J gene TRBJ2-5; D is uncertain. The sample was PBMCs, mostly from graft donor cells, taken 360 days after TCRalphabeta/CD19-depleted stem cell transplant. CDR3 DNA sequence: TGCGCCAGCAGCCAAGTTTCGGATAAGCAAGAGACCCAGTACTTC. This translates into CASSQVSDKQETQYF.